Listed below are T cell receptor beta chains from one sample, sequenced in a study of cytotoxic CD8 clonotypes in ibrutinib-treated CLL. Method: immunoSEQ multiplex PCR; TCRdb's copy keeps in-frame clones and lacks some. Of 45,000 to 60,000 clones in the sample, around 55% are singletons; the top ten hold 20%. The source was PBMCs, collected after 24 months of ibrutinib treatment. The receptors shown here come from a human donor with chronic lymphocytic leukemia. Both conserved end residues are part of each CDR3. Fields, in order: J gene, CDR3 length, V gene, CDR3 protein.

TRBJ1-2 13 TRBV28 CASSRGRDYGYTF
TRBJ1-6 15 TRBV10-3 CAISDQGADNSPLHF
TRBJ2-1 14 TRBV19 CASSPGLAYNEQFF
TRBJ2-3 13 TRBV5-8 CASSLRGTDTQYF
TRBJ2-5 14 TRBV5-1 CASSLVGRGETQYF
TRBJ1-4 13 TRBV6-5 CASRDGPNEKLFF
TRBJ2-3 15 TRBV7-9 CASSLRDRGSDTQYF
TRBJ2-3 18 TRBV9 CASSVARGRFRGTDTQYF
TRBJ2-3 14 TRBV6-6 CASSLRAGRDTQYF
TRBJ1-5 13 TRBV28 CASNGGTLGPQHF
TRBJ2-5 19 TRBV11-2 CASSPKVLSSGGVFETQYF
TRBJ1-4 14 TRBV4-2 CASSQGGVGEKLFF
TRBJ2-5 11 TRBV5-1 CASSFKETQYF
TRBJ2-7 13 TRBV28 CASNPWDIPEQYF
TRBJ2-7 15 TRBV4-1 CASSHPTGNSYEQYF
TRBJ1-5 13 TRBV29-1 CSASQGSNQPQHF
TRBJ2-1 15 TRBV6-5 CASRSGTSGVYEQFF
TRBJ2-2 16 TRBV6-1 CASSGGQGLATGELFF
TRBJ2-1 15 TRBV5-1 CASSWGLAGSGEQFF
TRBJ1-4 15 TRBV15 CATSSMDPRREKLFF
TRBJ1-6 15 TRBV6-5 CASSSGTGHNSPLHF
TRBJ2-5 15 TRBV4-1 CASSQGPAAQETQYF
TRBJ1-1 12 TRBV13 CASNWGNTEAFF
TRBJ2-1 16 TRBV7-2 CASSFRLGRERNEQFF
TRBJ2-2 15 TRBV5-1 CASSLASGDRGELFF
TRBJ2-1 17 TRBV4-2 CASSQDTAESSYNEQFF
TRBJ1-2 13 TRBV5-4 CASSRGQLYGYTF
TRBJ2-1 15 TRBV5-4 CASSYPQGEYNEQFF
TRBJ1-2 13 TRBV19 CASSISGARGYTF
TRBJ2-1 15 TRBV28 CASSRTGAMLNEQFF
TRBJ1-4 14 TRBV7-9 CASSFTGTELELFF
TRBJ1-1 13 TRBV6-5 CASSYWESTEAFF
TRBJ2-7 16 TRBV28 CASSLWKGPPSYEQYF